These 31 T cell receptor beta chains were sequenced from one sample in a study of OX40 agonist ivuxolimab in advanced cancers. The library was built by means of the immunoSEQ multiplex PCR assay. TCRdb re-hosts the immuneACCESS table, in-frame sequences only. Its copies lack some clones; in the studies checked, an unresolved V gene accounts for under half of them, and the cause for the rest is not known. The table for this sample lists tens of thousands of clones; approximately 90% of them were counted only once. The top ten clonotypes cover around 0.5% of the sample. The sample in question was CD4+ or CD8+ T cells sorted from blood, obtained in a trial of the OX40 agonist ivuxolimab. These receptors were taken from an adult with an advanced solid tumor such as melanoma, head and neck, liver or kidney cancer.

The chain links TRBV7-9 to TRBJ2-1; weak D call: TRBD1 (5 bases). This CDR3 is built from 13 residues. Germline V CDR1 and CDR2: SEHNR, FQNEAQ (reference sequence). The V end lost 1 base, the J end lost 8 bases, and 9 bases lay between the germline ends. The CDR3 DNA sequence: TGTGCCAGCAGCTTAGTGCAAGGGGATGAGCAGTTCTTC. It is translated as CASSLVQGDEQFF.

The rearrangement links TRBV7-9 to TRBJ2-4; a possible D gene is TRBD2 (5 bases). The CDR3 runs 12 residues. Germline V lookup: CDR1 SEHNR, CDR2 FQNEAQ (reference sequence). V was trimmed by 3 bases and J by 15 bases, leaving 15 bases between them. The CDR3 sequence is CASSLNSAWMYF. The CDR3 DNA is TGTGCCAGCAGCTTGAATAGCGCCTGGATGTACTTC. Full variable domain (remainder filled in from reference TRBV7-9 and TRBJ2-4): DTGVSQNPRHKITKRGQNVTFRCDPISEHNRLYWYRQTLGQGPEFLTYFQNEAQLEKSRLLSDRFSAERPKGSFSTLEIQRTEQGDSAMYLCASSLNSAWMYFGAGTRLSVL.

As DNA, the CDR3 is TGTGCCAGCAGCTTAGGGTCGATAGTGGGGGCCCAAGAGACCCAGTACTTC. Encoded protein: CASSLGSIVGAQETQYF. This chain joins TRBV7-7 and TRBJ2-5; a possible D gene is TRBD1 (6 bases). Germline CDR1 is SSHAT and CDR2 is FNYEAQ (reference sequence). Trimming removed 1 base from V and 1 base from J, with 16 bases in between. The CDR3 extends over 17 amino acids. The variable domain in full, with the rest retrieved from reference TRBV7-7 and TRBJ2-5, is GAGVSQSPRYKVTKRGQDVTLRCDPISSHATLYWYQQALGQGPEFLTYFNYEAQPDKSGLPSDRFSAERPEGSISTLTIQRTEQRDSAMYRCASSLGSIVGAQETQYFGPGTRLLVL.

This rearrangement joins TRBV18 to TRBJ1-1, with unresolved D. Germline CDR1 reads KGHSH; CDR2 reads LQKENI. V dropped 3 bases and J dropped 3 bases, with 14 bases sitting between them. This CDR3 contains 15 residues. The DNA for the CDR3 is TGTGCCAGCTCACCTTCTAGTGAGGGTTACACTGAAGCTTTCTTT. This codes for CASSPSSEGYTEAFF.

This clone came up a few times. This sequence joins TRBV10-3 and TRBJ1-5, with D uncertain. Germline V gene lookup returns CDR1 ENHRY and CDR2 SYGVKD. The CDR3 length is 12 residues. V was pared by 1 base and J by 6 bases, with 4 bases between. The CDR3: CAISEFGQPQHF. The CDR3 coding sequence is TGTGCCATCAGTGAGTTCGGTCAGCCCCAGCATTTT.

This clone has only one observation. The chain links TRBV2 to TRBJ1-1; D is unclear. The V gene lost 4 bases and the J gene lost 8 bases, with 11 bases spanning the gap. The germline V gene has CDR1 SNHLY and CDR2 FYNNEI. The CDR3 length is 12 residues. The CDR3 region is CASSAEFGEAFF. Here the CDR3 DNA reads TGTGCCAGCAGTGCGGAGTTCGGAGAAGCTTTCTTT.

This clone was observed a handful of times. This chain uses TRBV6-5 with TRBJ1-1; the D gene is possibly TRBD1 (6 bases). Germline CDR1 reads MNHEY; CDR2 reads SVGAGI. The V gene lost 2 bases and the J gene lost 1 base, with 14 bases spanning the gap. The CDR3 length is 16 residues. For the CDR3, the DNA is TGTGCCAGCAGTTACGGGGGCCCGACTACGAACACTGAAGCTTTCTTT. Translation: CASSYGGPTTNTEAFF.

The chain has TRBV29-1 and TRBJ1-2; unclear D gene. The CDR3 consists of 13 residues. Germline V gives CDR1 SQVTM, CDR2 ANQGSEA. The ends were cut back, 1 base at V and 0 bases at J, with 6 bases in the middle. CDR3 residues: CSVEARPNYGYTF. The CDR3, as DNA: TGCAGCGTTGAAGCAAGACCTAACTATGGCTACACCTTC.

This clone has more than one count but fewer than ten. J is TRBJ2-1 and V is TRBV9; 7 bases map to TRBD2. Trimming took 3 bases from V and 13 from J; bases not matched to a gene: 4. The germline V gene encodes CDR1 SGDLS and CDR2 YYNGEE. CDR3 length: 11 amino acids. The CDR3 loop is CASSGAGNQFF. In DNA, the CDR3 is TGTGCCAGCAGCGGAGCGGGGAACCAGTTCTTC.

The chain is built from TRBV19 and TRBJ2-2; D possibly corresponds to TRBD2 (5 bases). Trimming shortened V by 5 bases and J by 5 bases, and 15 bases separated the two germline ends. Germline values: CDR1 LNHDA, CDR2 SQIVND (reference sequence). The CDR3 is made up of 15 amino acids. Written as DNA, the CDR3 is TGTGCCAGTAGTCGGGATGAGTCGGCGACCGGGGAGCTGTTTTTT. Translating gives CASSRDESATGELFF.

The gene calls are TRBV6-1 and TRBJ1-1; tentatively, D is TRBD1 (6 bases). Germline V gives CDR1 MNHNS, CDR2 SASEGT. Trimming removed 4 bases from V and 0 bases from J, with 18 bases in between. This CDR3 comprises 17 residues. The CDR3, as DNA: TGTGCCAGCAGTGGCCGGGGACAACTTCAACTGAACACTGAAGCTTTCTTT. Protein product: CASSGRGQLQLNTEAFF.

This clone was counted between two and nine times. This rearrangement joins TRBV5-4 to TRBJ1-2, with D perhaps matching TRBD1 (5 bases). The V and J ends lost 7 bases and 4 bases respectively, with 17 bases between them. The CDR3 sequence is 14 residues long. Germline V CDR1 and CDR2: SGHNT, YYREEE (reference sequence). CDR3 nucleotides: TGTGCCAGCTCCAGGGACGACAATTCCTATGGCTACACCTTC. Translated: CASSRDDNSYGYTF.

CDR3 protein: CASSVQGANYGYTF. The CDR3 DNA reads as TGTGCCAGCAGTGTACAGGGGGCTAACTATGGCTACACCTTC. The chain is built from TRBV2 and TRBJ1-2, with TRBD1 matching 8 bases. With V trimmed by 4 bases and J by 0 bases, 1 base remained unmatched. The CDR3 runs to 14 residues. Per germline, CDR1 SNHLY and CDR2 FYNNEI. Filled out from reference TRBV2 and TRBJ1-2, the complete variable domain reads EPEVTQTPSHQVTQMGQEVILRCVPISNHLYFYWYRQILGQKVEFLVSFYNNEISEKSEIFDDQFSVERPDGSNFTLKIRSTKLEDSAMYFCASSVQGANYGYTFGSGTRLTVV.

The V and J genes are TRBV6-1 and TRBJ1-2; TRBD1 matches at 8 bases. The CDR3 is 15 amino acids. CDR1 is MNHNS, CDR2 SASEGT, per germline. The J segment lost 8 bases and the V segment lost 0 bases, leaving 8 bases of the junction unmatched. The CDR3 here is CASSEAQGGHSGYTF. CDR3 sequence (DNA): TGTGCCAGCAGTGAAGCACAGGGGGGGCACTCGGGCTACACCTTC.

This chain links TRBV13 with TRBJ2-7; D is unclear. The V gene lost 5 bases and the J gene lost 5 bases, with 13 bases spanning the gap. The germline V gene encodes CDR1 PRHDT and CDR2 FYEKMQ (reference sequence). The CDR3 is 13 amino acids. CDR3 sequence reads: CASSLYREDEQYF. DNA of the CDR3: TGTGCCAGCAGCCTATATAGGGAAGACGAGCAGTACTTC.

The V gene is TRBV6-5, the J gene TRBJ1-5; maybe TRBD1 (6 bases). The V gene lost 5 bases and the J gene lost 5 bases, with 10 bases spanning the gap. The CDR3 has 13 residues. Germline assignment: CDR1 MNHEY and CDR2 SVGAGI. This CDR3 is CASSTGRDQPQHF. The CDR3 DNA sequence: TGTGCCAGCAGTACAGGGCGGGATCAGCCCCAGCATTTT.

V and J are TRBV19 and TRBJ1-1, with TRBD1 as a possible D gene (6 bases). Germline values: CDR1 LNHDA, CDR2 SQIVND (reference sequence). Trimming took 3 bases from V and 6 from J, leaving 8 bases between them. This CDR3 has 12 residues. The CDR3 sequence is CASSIGGSEAFF. In DNA form, the CDR3 reads TGTGCCAGTAGTATTGGGGGCTCTGAAGCTTTCTTT.

The rearrangement links TRBV7-2 to TRBJ1-4; D is perhaps TRBD1 (5 bases). Looked up from germline, CDR1 is SGHTA and CDR2 is FQGNSA. The CDR3 spans 15 residues. Trimming cost V 5 bases and J 0 bases, with 10 bases left between them. The CDR3 loop is CASSVTGSTNEKLFF. CDR3 in DNA: TGTGCCAGCAGCGTTACAGGCTCAACTAATGAAAAACTGTTTTTT. Full variable domain (rest looked up from reference TRBV7-2 and TRBJ1-4): GAGVSQSPSNKVTEKGKDVELRCDPISGHTALYWYRQSLGQGLEFLIYFQGNSAPDKSGLPSDRFSAERTGGSVSTLTIQRTQQEDSAVYLCASSVTGSTNEKLFFGSGTQLSVL.

V is TRBV6-6 and J is TRBJ1-1; possible D gene TRBD1, 5 bases. The CDR3 is 13 residues long. With 10 bases removed from V and 1 base from J, the gap between germline ends came to 13 bases. Germline V lookup: CDR1 MNHNY, CDR2 SVGAGI (reference sequence). The CDR3 nucleotides are TGTGCCACCACCCCCGACAGGAACACTGAAGCTTTCTTT. Protein sequence: CATTPDRNTEAFF.

V and J are TRBV19 and TRBJ2-6; 7 positions match TRBD1. The germline gives CDR1 LNHDA, CDR2 SQIVND (reference sequence). The CDR3 length is 14 residues. The V gene end was trimmed by 10 bases and the J gene end by 2 bases; junction bases not matched to a gene: 5. CDR3 loop: CATQQGAGANVLTF. The CDR3 DNA reads as TGTGCCACTCAGCAGGGGGCTGGGGCCAACGTCCTGACTTTC.

This chain links TRBV10-3 with TRBJ1-2; the D gene is possibly TRBD1 (5 bases). Germline CDR1 is ENHRY and CDR2 is SYGVKD. The V and J ends lost 6 bases and 8 bases respectively, with 16 bases between them. The CDR3 spans 13 residues. CDR3 amino acids: CAISPDGGEGYTF. The CDR3, as DNA: TGTGCCATCAGCCCGGACGGGGGAGAAGGCTACACCTTC.

This clone came up a few times. The chain is built from TRBV5-1 and TRBJ2-7, with TRBD1 as a possible D gene (5 bases). The CDR3 loop spans 11 amino acids. Looked up from germline, CDR1 is SGHRS and CDR2 is YFSETQ. Trimming pared 6 bases from V and 6 bases from J, leaving 10 bases between. This CDR3 reads CASKDQGEQYF. The CDR3 region has the DNA TGCGCCAGCAAGGACCAGGGCGAGCAGTACTTC.

This chain joins TRBV19 and TRBJ2-7; no reliable D call. Germline values: CDR1 LNHDA, CDR2 SQIVND (reference sequence). V dropped 2 bases and J dropped 6 bases, with 23 bases sitting between them. The CDR3 covers 17 residues. DNA of the CDR3: TGTGCCAGTAGTATAAGTCTTTTGGGCACCTTAAGATCCGAGCAGTACTTC. Protein: CASSISLLGTLRSEQYF.

This clone came up a few times. This sequence joins TRBV9 and TRBJ1-2; a possible D gene is TRBD1 (5 bases). Trimming cost V 2 bases and J 7 bases, with 18 bases left between them. The CDR3 extends over 15 amino acids. Per germline, CDR1 SGDLS and CDR2 YYNGEE. CDR3 nucleotide sequence: TGTGCCAGCAGCGTGGGGGTTGAGGAAGGGGTTGGCTACACCTTC. It specifies CASSVGVEEGVGYTF.

V is TRBV10-3 and J is TRBJ1-4; 10 bases are a match to TRBD1. The J segment lost 8 bases and the V segment lost 4 bases, leaving 4 bases of the junction unmatched. The CDR3 extends over 14 amino acids. Germline-derived CDR1 and CDR2 are ENHRY and SYGVKD. The CDR3 sequence is CAISGGTGEEKLFF. The CDR3 nucleotides are TGTGCCATCAGTGGTGGGACAGGGGAGGAAAAACTGTTTTTT.

The chain joins TRBV9 to TRBJ1-4; no firm D call. This CDR3 has 14 amino acids. Germline assignment: CDR1 SGDLS and CDR2 YYNGEE. The germline V and J ends were trimmed by 4 bases and 8 bases, with 15 bases remaining between them. The CDR3: CASSRDRVQEKLFF. For the CDR3, the DNA is TGTGCCAGCAGCCGAGACCGGGTCCAAGAAAAACTGTTTTTT.

V is TRBV7-2 and J is TRBJ1-2; D gene uncertain. V shed 5 bases and J shed 4 bases, with 17 bases lying between them. Germline lookup yields CDR1 SGHTA and CDR2 FQGNSA. This CDR3 comprises 15 residues. CDR3 sequence: CASSPSGQASYGYTF. The CDR3 DNA reads TGTGCCAGCAGCCCTAGTGGCCAGGCGTCCTATGGCTACACCTTC.

The chain is built from TRBV7-9 and TRBJ2-3; no firm D call. V dropped 1 base and J dropped 5 bases, with 4 bases sitting between them. The CDR3 is 12 residues long. Germline CDR1 reads SEHNR; CDR2 reads FQNEAQ (reference sequence). The CDR3 DNA is TGTGCCAGCAGCTTAGTGGGAGATACGCAGTATTTT. Its protein is CASSLVGDTQYF.

The genes are TRBV7-9 and TRBJ2-3, with no clear D. Trimming took off 4 bases at V and 2 bases at J, with 7 bases between the two ends. From germline, CDR1 is SEHNR and CDR2 FQNEAQ (reference sequence). The CDR3 is 13 residues long. The CDR3 protein is CASSSRNTDTQYF. In DNA, the CDR3 is TGTGCCAGCAGCTCCCGAAACACAGATACGCAGTATTTT.

J is TRBJ2-3 and V is TRBV27, with D perhaps TRBD2 (6 bases). CDR1 and CDR2 (germline): MNHEY, SMNVEV (reference sequence). CDR3 length equals 16 residues. V lost 3 bases, J lost 0 bases, and 13 bases lay in between. The CDR3 is CASSFSWRGSTDTQYF. The CDR3 bases are TGTGCCAGCAGTTTTTCTTGGCGGGGAAGCACAGATACGCAGTATTTT.

This clone was picked up one time. The V gene is TRBV6-6, the J gene TRBJ1-1; D gene uncertain. The ends were cut back, 6 bases at V and 5 bases at J, with 13 bases in the middle. Germline CDR1 is MNHNY and CDR2 is SVGAGI (reference sequence). This CDR3 contains 13 residues. The CDR3 DNA reads TGTGCCAGCAGCGCCCCGGGCTTTACTGAAGCTTTCTTT. Protein product: CASSAPGFTEAFF.